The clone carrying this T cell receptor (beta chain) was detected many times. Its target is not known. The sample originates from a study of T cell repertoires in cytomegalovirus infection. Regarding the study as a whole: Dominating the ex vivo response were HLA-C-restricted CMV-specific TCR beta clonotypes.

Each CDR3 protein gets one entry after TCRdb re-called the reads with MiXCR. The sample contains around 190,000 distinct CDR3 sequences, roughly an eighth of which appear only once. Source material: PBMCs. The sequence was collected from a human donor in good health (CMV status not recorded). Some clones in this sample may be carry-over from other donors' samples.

CDR3 in DNA: TGTGCCAGCAGCCGCTGGGGGGGAATCCCAACTAATGAAAAACTGTTTTTT. Translation gives CASSRWGGIPTNEKLFF. The genes are TRBV7-2 and TRBJ1-4; D perhaps matches TRBD1 (5 bases). The germline CDR1 and CDR2 sequences are SGHTA and FQGNSA. The CDR3 consists of 17 residues. V was clipped by 5 bases and J by 0 bases, with 16 bases between them.